These T cell receptor beta chains were read from a single sample in a study of beta chain features in type 1 diabetes. Some clones are missing from TCRdb's copy, which holds only in-frame ones; the method was immunoSEQ multiplex PCR. The sample lists more than 300,000 clones, roughly 12% occurring once. The sample taken for sequencing was naive CD4+ T cells from blood. The source is a young man in good health. The CDR3 runs from the conserved cysteine through the conserved F or W. Fields, in order: D gene, J gene, clone size, V gene, CDR3 length, CDR3 protein, CDR3 DNA. D genes are given only for firm matches. Expanded clones get a size class; other rows say once, few or many, or leave the size out.

d_call: TRBD1; j_call: TRBJ1-2; clone_size: few; v_call: TRBV2; cdr3_length: 13; cdr3_aa: CASRDRGPDGYTF; cdr3_nt: TGTGCCAGCAGGGACAGGGGGCCCGATGGCTACACCTTC
d_call: -; j_call: TRBJ2-7; clone_size: -; v_call: TRBV7-9; cdr3_length: 14; cdr3_aa: CASSPSSQSYEQYF; cdr3_nt: TGTGCCAGCAGCCCCTCTAGTCAGTCCTACGAGCAGTACTTC
d_call: TRBD2; j_call: TRBJ2-5; clone_size: few; v_call: TRBV11-2; cdr3_length: 15; cdr3_aa: CASSKGRELQETQYF; cdr3_nt: TGTGCCAGCAGCAAGGGGAGGGAACTCCAAGAGACCCAGTACTTC
d_call: -; j_call: TRBJ1-1; clone_size: few; v_call: TRBV18; cdr3_length: 18; cdr3_aa: CASSPRSELVAMNTEAFF; cdr3_nt: TGTGCCAGCTCACCAAGGTCTGAGCTAGTTGCCATGAACACTGAAGCTTTCTTT
d_call: TRBD1; j_call: TRBJ2-7; clone_size: -; v_call: TRBV29-1; cdr3_length: 12; cdr3_aa: CSVEDRGYEQYF; cdr3_nt: TGCAGCGTTGAGGACAGGGGGTACGAGCAGTACTTC
d_call: TRBD1; j_call: TRBJ1-6; clone_size: -; v_call: TRBV4-3; cdr3_length: 14; cdr3_aa: CASSLRQGNSPLHF; cdr3_nt: TGCGCCAGCAGCCTTAGACAGGGCAATTCACCCCTCCACTTT
d_call: TRBD1; j_call: TRBJ2-7; clone_size: few; v_call: TRBV9; cdr3_length: 16; cdr3_aa: CASSVAVGQSSYEQYF; cdr3_nt: TGTGCCAGCAGCGTAGCGGTGGGACAGAGCTCCTACGAGCAGTACTTC
d_call: TRBD2; j_call: TRBJ2-3; clone_size: few; v_call: TRBV5-4; cdr3_length: 16; cdr3_aa: CASSEGAGLATDTQYF; cdr3_nt: TGTGCCAGCAGCGAAGGGGCGGGACTAGCAACAGATACGCAGTATTTT
d_call: -; j_call: TRBJ2-6; clone_size: few; v_call: TRBV5-4; cdr3_length: 13; cdr3_aa: CASTPPGANVLTF; cdr3_nt: TGTGCCAGCACCCCTCCTGGGGCCAACGTCCTGACTTTC
d_call: TRBD1; j_call: TRBJ1-1; clone_size: -; v_call: TRBV15; cdr3_length: 15; cdr3_aa: CATSKPRGRVDEAFF; cdr3_nt: TGTGCCACCAGCAAACCCAGGGGGCGAGTTGATGAAGCTTTCTTT
d_call: TRBD2; j_call: TRBJ2-3; clone_size: few; v_call: TRBV5-4; cdr3_length: 16; cdr3_aa: CASSLLAGGPTDTQYF; cdr3_nt: TGTGCCAGCAGCTTATTAGCGGGAGGGCCCACAGATACGCAGTATTTT
d_call: -; j_call: TRBJ1-1; clone_size: -; v_call: TRBV7-3; cdr3_length: 13; cdr3_aa: CAIRAGPNTEAFF; cdr3_nt: TGTGCCATCAGGGCAGGCCCGAACACTGAAGCTTTCTTT
d_call: TRBD1; j_call: TRBJ2-3; clone_size: few; v_call: TRBV19; cdr3_length: 15; cdr3_aa: CASSNDRGMVDTQYF; cdr3_nt: TGTGCCAGTAGTAATGACAGGGGGATGGTGGATACGCAGTATTTT
d_call: TRBD1; j_call: TRBJ1-5; clone_size: -; v_call: TRBV23-1; cdr3_length: 17; cdr3_aa: CASSPSNATGVDQPQHF; cdr3_nt: TGCGCCAGCAGCCCTTCCAATGCGACAGGGGTGGATCAGCCCCAGCATTTT
d_call: TRBD1; j_call: TRBJ1-2; clone_size: -; v_call: TRBV30; cdr3_length: 11; cdr3_aa: CAGGGAYGYTF; cdr3_nt: TGCGCAGGGGGAGGCGCGTATGGCTACACCTTC
d_call: TRBD1; j_call: TRBJ2-7; clone_size: -; v_call: TRBV7-2; cdr3_length: 14; cdr3_aa: CASSGTGSSYEQYF; cdr3_nt: TGTGCCAGCAGCGGGACAGGGAGCTCCTACGAGCAGTACTTC
d_call: -; j_call: TRBJ2-3; clone_size: few; v_call: TRBV10-3; cdr3_length: 14; cdr3_aa: CAIGTGDSTDTQYF; cdr3_nt: TGTGCCATCGGAACGGGGGATAGCACAGATACGCAGTATTTT
d_call: TRBD1; j_call: TRBJ2-1; clone_size: few; v_call: TRBV29-1; cdr3_length: 14; cdr3_aa: CSVRPGQGIYEQFF; cdr3_nt: TGCAGCGTCCGGCCGGGACAGGGGATTTATGAGCAGTTCTTC
d_call: TRBD1; j_call: TRBJ1-1; clone_size: few; v_call: TRBV18; cdr3_length: 15; cdr3_aa: CASSQGTGSVTEAFF; cdr3_nt: TGTGCCAGCTCACAAGGGACAGGGAGCGTCACTGAAGCTTTCTTT
d_call: -; j_call: TRBJ1-5; clone_size: -; v_call: TRBV5-4; cdr3_length: 17; cdr3_aa: CASSNRGAGNSNQPQHF; cdr3_nt: TGTGCCAGCAGCAACCGGGGGGCAGGCAATAGCAATCAGCCCCAGCATTTT
d_call: TRBD1; j_call: TRBJ1-1; clone_size: -; v_call: TRBV5-1; cdr3_length: 16; cdr3_aa: CASSGRDRGLNTEAFF; cdr3_nt: TGCGCCAGCAGCGGTCGGGACAGGGGGCTTAACACTGAAGCTTTCTTT
d_call: -; j_call: TRBJ2-5; clone_size: -; v_call: TRBV5-6; cdr3_length: 15; cdr3_aa: CASSDPSRQGETQYF; cdr3_nt: TGTGCCAGCAGCGATCCCTCGAGGCAGGGAGAGACCCAGTACTTC
d_call: -; j_call: TRBJ2-7; clone_size: few; v_call: TRBV4-3; cdr3_length: 11; cdr3_aa: CASSPPGEQYF; cdr3_nt: TGCGCCAGCAGCCCCCCGGGCGAGCAGTACTTC
d_call: -; j_call: TRBJ1-2; clone_size: -; v_call: TRBV5-1; cdr3_length: 13; cdr3_aa: CASSLGQGNGYTF; cdr3_nt: TGCGCCAGCAGCTTGGGTCAGGGAAATGGCTACACCTTC
d_call: TRBD2; j_call: TRBJ2-5; clone_size: -; v_call: TRBV7-9; cdr3_length: 13; cdr3_aa: CAMHRLASETQYF; cdr3_nt: TGTGCCATGCATAGACTAGCATCAGAGACCCAGTACTTC
d_call: TRBD1; j_call: TRBJ1-1; clone_size: -; v_call: TRBV11-2; cdr3_length: 15; cdr3_aa: CASSLGTGLNTEAFF; cdr3_nt: TGTGCCAGCAGCTTGGGGACAGGACTGAACACTGAAGCTTTCTTT
d_call: -; j_call: TRBJ2-7; clone_size: -; v_call: TRBV5-6; cdr3_length: 15; cdr3_aa: CASSLDAWGAYEQYF; cdr3_nt: TGTGCCAGCAGCTTGGATGCTTGGGGAGCCTACGAGCAGTACTTC
d_call: TRBD1; j_call: TRBJ2-2; clone_size: -; v_call: TRBV7-6; cdr3_length: 15; cdr3_aa: CASSSGQARTGELFF; cdr3_nt: TGTGCCAGCAGCTCTGGACAGGCGCGGACCGGGGAGCTGTTTTTT
d_call: -; j_call: TRBJ2-5; clone_size: -; v_call: TRBV6-5; cdr3_length: 14; cdr3_aa: CASSEWGGLETQYF; cdr3_nt: TGTGCCAGCAGTGAGTGGGGGGGCCTTGAGACCCAGTACTTC
d_call: TRBD2; j_call: TRBJ2-1; clone_size: -; v_call: TRBV9; cdr3_length: 15; cdr3_aa: CASSVGLAVNNEQFF; cdr3_nt: TGTGCCAGCAGCGTAGGACTAGCGGTTAACAATGAGCAGTTCTTC
d_call: -; j_call: TRBJ1-2; clone_size: few; v_call: TRBV30; cdr3_length: 12; cdr3_aa: CAWSAGRYGYTF; cdr3_nt: TGTGCCTGGAGTGCCGGGAGGTATGGCTACACCTTC
d_call: -; j_call: TRBJ2-7; clone_size: few; v_call: TRBV7-2; cdr3_length: 13; cdr3_aa: CASSFRDTYEQYF; cdr3_nt: TGTGCCAGCAGCTTCCGGGATACCTACGAGCAGTACTTC
d_call: TRBD1; j_call: TRBJ2-2; clone_size: -; v_call: TRBV19; cdr3_length: 14; cdr3_aa: CASSPDRAGGELFF; cdr3_nt: TGTGCCAGTAGTCCGGACAGGGCTGGCGGGGAGCTGTTTTTT
d_call: -; j_call: TRBJ2-3; clone_size: few; v_call: TRBV19; cdr3_length: 15; cdr3_aa: CAVGDENGEPDTQYF; cdr3_nt: TGTGCCGTAGGGGATGAGAACGGAGAACCAGATACGCAGTATTTT
d_call: -; j_call: TRBJ1-6; clone_size: few; v_call: TRBV28; cdr3_length: 15; cdr3_aa: CASGSLGQNNSPLHF; cdr3_nt: TGTGCCAGTGGTAGCCTTGGACAGAATAATTCACCCCTCCACTTT
d_call: -; j_call: TRBJ1-2; clone_size: few; v_call: TRBV6-6; cdr3_length: 16; cdr3_aa: CASSYRQSTVNYGYTF; cdr3_nt: TGTGCCAGCAGTTACCGACAATCGACGGTGAACTATGGCTACACCTTC
d_call: -; j_call: TRBJ1-1; clone_size: -; v_call: TRBV5-8; cdr3_length: 14; cdr3_aa: CASSLKPLTGEAFF; cdr3_nt: TGTGCCAGCAGCTTGAAGCCCCTCACCGGGGAAGCTTTCTTT
d_call: -; j_call: TRBJ2-2; clone_size: -; v_call: TRBV30; cdr3_length: 14; cdr3_aa: CAWGIGGNTGELFF; cdr3_nt: TGTGCCTGGGGCATCGGGGGGAACACCGGGGAGCTGTTTTTT
d_call: TRBD1; j_call: TRBJ2-5; clone_size: few; v_call: TRBV25-1; cdr3_length: 16; cdr3_aa: CASSEFGTGVSETQYF; cdr3_nt: TGTGCCAGCAGTGAATTCGGGACAGGGGTATCAGAGACCCAGTACTTC
d_call: -; j_call: TRBJ1-4; clone_size: few; v_call: TRBV28; cdr3_length: 13; cdr3_aa: CASYPGQGKKLFF; cdr3_nt: TGTGCCAGCTATCCTGGGCAGGGAAAAAAACTGTTTTTT
d_call: TRBD2; j_call: TRBJ2-5; clone_size: -; v_call: TRBV7-2; cdr3_length: 16; cdr3_aa: CASSPPGLANQETQYF; cdr3_nt: TGTGCCAGCAGCCCCCCGGGACTAGCTAACCAAGAGACCCAGTACTTC
d_call: TRBD1; j_call: TRBJ1-5; clone_size: -; v_call: TRBV19; cdr3_length: 18; cdr3_aa: CASSTGTGGREVAQPQHF; cdr3_nt: TGTGCCAGTAGTACCGGGACAGGGGGACGAGAGGTGGCTCAGCCCCAGCATTTT
d_call: -; j_call: TRBJ1-5; clone_size: -; v_call: TRBV30; cdr3_length: 13; cdr3_aa: CAWSEGEGQPQHF; cdr3_nt: TGTGCCTGGAGTGAGGGAGAAGGCCAGCCCCAGCATTTT
d_call: -; j_call: TRBJ2-4; clone_size: -; v_call: TRBV28; cdr3_length: 15; cdr3_aa: CASSSGQLAKNIQYF; cdr3_nt: TGTGCCAGCAGTTCGGGACAACTAGCCAAAAACATTCAGTACTTC
d_call: -; j_call: TRBJ2-1; clone_size: -; v_call: TRBV28; cdr3_length: 17; cdr3_aa: CASSLSPRGASGNEQFF; cdr3_nt: TGTGCCAGCAGTTTATCCCCACGGGGGGCCTCCGGGAATGAGCAGTTCTTC
d_call: TRBD1; j_call: TRBJ1-2; clone_size: -; v_call: TRBV28; cdr3_length: 15; cdr3_aa: CASSLRTGINYGYTF; cdr3_nt: TGTGCCAGCAGTTTACGGACAGGAATTAACTATGGCTACACCTTC
d_call: -; j_call: TRBJ1-6; clone_size: -; v_call: TRBV9; cdr3_length: 17; cdr3_aa: CASSGQEKSSYNSPLHF; cdr3_nt: TGTGCCAGCAGCGGACAGGAAAAGAGCTCCTATAATTCACCCCTCCACTTT